This entry is about one T cell receptor (beta chain). Its specificity is unknown. This CDR3 comprises 15 residues. CDR1 is SQVTM, CDR2 ANQGSEA, per germline. With 6 bases clipped from V and 2 bases from J, the junction kept 10 bases outside the gene matches. The sample comes from a study of CD8+ T cells in alopecia areata. TCR sequencing used cDNA made by reverse transcription of extracted RNA. The data were produced by immunoSEQ multiplex PCR, yet TCRdb's version contains in-frame clones alone and is incomplete. The data show more than 200,000 clones, about two thirds seen once. Regarding the study as a whole: Sequenced scalp T cells also include alphabeta T cells resident in normal skin. Greater clonality was observed in lesional scalp samples, especially alopecia totalis/universalis, versus normal scalp.

The receptor was isolated from a human donor with alopecia areata. V and J are TRBV29-1 and TRBJ2-3; TRBD2 agrees at 8 bases. This specimen consisted of CD4+ T cells sorted from blood, obtained at week 0. The CDR3 coding sequence is TGCAGCGTGGAACGAGCGGGGGCCCTCACAGATACGCAGTATTTT. Protein: CSVERAGALTDTQYF.